This T cell receptor beta chain was identified in a study of T cell responses to AZD1222 COVID-19 vaccine. Study results and caveats: Across the whole spike, CD4 TCRs peaked at regions 160-218 and 743-854. Clonal diversity may have been underestimated in mostly white British donors. With two AZD1222 doses given, Spike-specific TCR breadth and depth both rose. The peak T cell response came first, and repertoires were sampled only after it.

On this clone itself: Its antigen is still unknown.

Here immunoSEQ multiplex PCR was the method, and the copy in TCRdb shows in-frame clones only, minus some. The table lists about 100,000 clones, 90% to 95% of them singletons. This clonotype was sampled from an adult who received the AZD1222 COVID-19 vaccine. This sample comprised peripheral blood, obtained 28 days after the second AZD1222 dose.

CDR3 sequence: CASSLGGAPLTEAFF. DNA for the CDR3: TGTGCCAGCAGCTTAGGGGGGGCACCGCTCACTGAAGCTTTCTTT. The chain joins TRBV7-9 to TRBJ1-1; a possible D gene is TRBD1 (6 bases). Germline loops: CDR1 SEHNR, CDR2 FQNEAQ (reference sequence). Trimming removed 1 base from V and 4 bases from J, with 13 bases in between. The CDR3 is made up of 15 amino acids. Full variable domain (missing parts from reference TRBV7-9 and TRBJ1-1): DTGVSQNPRHKITKRGQNVTFRCDPISEHNRLYWYRQTLGQGPEFLTYFQNEAQLEKSRLLSDRFSAERPKGSFSTLEIQRTEQGDSAMYLCASSLGGAPLTEAFFGQGTRLTVV.